This T cell receptor beta chain was sequenced during a study of blood T cell repertoires in COVID-19. Whole-study context: Sites across the United States, Italy and Spain contributed samples from acute and convalescent COVID-19.

The data were produced by immunoSEQ multiplex PCR, yet TCRdb's version contains in-frame clones alone and is incomplete. The data contain about 150,000 clones, about 85% of them singletons. This CDR3 is built from 15 residues. CDR1 and CDR2 from the germline V gene are SNHLY and FYNNEI. After removal of 2 bases from V and 5 bases from J, the junction contained 8 bases not matched to a gene. V gene TRBV2 combines with J gene TRBJ1-1; 7 nucleotides align to TRBD1. This TCR came from a human donor with acute or convalescent COVID-19. The donor label of this sample is uncertain. The sample comprised peripheral blood. DNA of the CDR3: TGTGCCAGCAGTGAACTCGGCAGGGGGGTAACTGAAGCTTTCTTT. It encodes CASSELGRGVTEAFF.